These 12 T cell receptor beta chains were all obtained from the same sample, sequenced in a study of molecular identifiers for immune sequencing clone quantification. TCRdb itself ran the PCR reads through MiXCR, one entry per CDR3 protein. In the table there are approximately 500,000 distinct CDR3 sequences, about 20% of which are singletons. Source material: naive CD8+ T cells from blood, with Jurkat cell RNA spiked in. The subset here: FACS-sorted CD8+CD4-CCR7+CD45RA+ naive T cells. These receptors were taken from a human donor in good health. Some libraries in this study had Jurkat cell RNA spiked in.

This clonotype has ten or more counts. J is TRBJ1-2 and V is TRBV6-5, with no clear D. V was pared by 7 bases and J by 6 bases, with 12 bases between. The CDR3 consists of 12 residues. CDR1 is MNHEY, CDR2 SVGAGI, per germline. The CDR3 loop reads CASNTPGDGYTF. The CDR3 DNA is TGTGCCAGCAACACCCCCGGCGATGGCTACACCTTC.

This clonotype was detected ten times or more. CDR3 sequence: CASSPVRDGGYEQYF. CDR3 DNA sequence: TGCGCCAGCAGCCCCGTCCGGGACGGAGGATACGAGCAGTACTTC. The rearrangement joins TRBV4-1 to TRBJ2-7; either TRBD1 or TRBD2 may fit D (5 bases each). The CDR3 spans 15 residues. CDR1 MGHRA and CDR2 YSYEKL come from the germline V gene. V was clipped by 4 bases and J by 4 bases, with 17 bases between them.

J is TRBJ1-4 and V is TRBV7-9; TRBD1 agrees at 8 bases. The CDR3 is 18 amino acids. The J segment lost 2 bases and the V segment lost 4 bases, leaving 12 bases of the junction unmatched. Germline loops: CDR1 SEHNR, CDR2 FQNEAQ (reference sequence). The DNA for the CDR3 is TGTGCCAGCAGCTCTCCAGGGGGCGGGGATGGCACTAATGAAAAACTGTTTTTT. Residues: CASSSPGGGDGTNEKLFF.

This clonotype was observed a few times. The CDR3 DNA reads TGCAGTGCTAGAGATCGAGGGACTAGATACAATGAGCAGTTCTTC. It yields the protein CSARDRGTRYNEQFF. V is TRBV20-1 and J is TRBJ2-1; 8 bases agree with TRBD2. Germline CDR1 is DFQATT and CDR2 is SNEGSKA (reference sequence). The CDR3 consists of 15 residues. Trimming removed 0 bases from V and 4 bases from J; junction bases left unmatched: 5.

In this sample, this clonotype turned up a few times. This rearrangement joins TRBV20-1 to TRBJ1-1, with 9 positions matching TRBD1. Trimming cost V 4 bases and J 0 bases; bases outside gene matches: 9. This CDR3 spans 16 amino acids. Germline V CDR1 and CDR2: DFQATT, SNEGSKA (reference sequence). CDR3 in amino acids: CSAKGTGITMNTEAFF. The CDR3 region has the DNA TGCAGTGCTAAGGGGACAGGGATAACGATGAACACTGAAGCTTTCTTT.

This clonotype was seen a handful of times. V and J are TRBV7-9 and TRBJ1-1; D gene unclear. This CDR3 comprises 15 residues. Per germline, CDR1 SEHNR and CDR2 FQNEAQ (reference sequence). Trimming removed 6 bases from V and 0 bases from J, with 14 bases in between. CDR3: CASSYTMAVNTEAFF. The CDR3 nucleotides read TGTGCCAGCAGTTATACCATGGCGGTGAACACTGAAGCTTTCTTT.

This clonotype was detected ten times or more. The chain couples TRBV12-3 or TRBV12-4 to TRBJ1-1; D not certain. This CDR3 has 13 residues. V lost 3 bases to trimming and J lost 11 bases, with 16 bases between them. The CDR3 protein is CASSFSGLDGAFF. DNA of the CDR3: TGTGCCAGCAGTTTTTCTGGCCTGGACGGGGCTTTCTTT.

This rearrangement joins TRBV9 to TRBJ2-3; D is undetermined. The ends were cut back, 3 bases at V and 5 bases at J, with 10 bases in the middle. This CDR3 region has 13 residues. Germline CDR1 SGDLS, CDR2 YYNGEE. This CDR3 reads CASSAQRGDTQYF. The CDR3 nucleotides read TGTGCCAGCAGCGCCCAAAGAGGAGATACGCAGTATTTT.

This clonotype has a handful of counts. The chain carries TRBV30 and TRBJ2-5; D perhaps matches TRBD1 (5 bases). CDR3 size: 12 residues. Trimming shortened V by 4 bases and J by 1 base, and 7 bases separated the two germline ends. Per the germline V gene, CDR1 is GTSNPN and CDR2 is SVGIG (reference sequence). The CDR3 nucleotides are TGTGCCTGGAATCAGGGCCAAGAGACCCAGTACTTC. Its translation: CAWNQGQETQYF. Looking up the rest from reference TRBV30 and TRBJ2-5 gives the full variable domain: SQTIHQWPATLVQPVGSPLSLECTVEGTSNPNLYWYRQAAGRGLQLLFYSVGIGQISSEVPQNLSASRPQDRQFILSSKKLLLSDSGFYLCAWNQGQETQYFGPGTRLLVL.

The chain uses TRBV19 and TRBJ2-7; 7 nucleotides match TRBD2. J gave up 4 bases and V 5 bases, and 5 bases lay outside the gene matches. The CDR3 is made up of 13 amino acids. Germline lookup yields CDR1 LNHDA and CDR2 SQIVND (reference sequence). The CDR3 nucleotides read TGTGCCAGTAGTGGGGAGGGGCCGTACGAGCAGTACTTC. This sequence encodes CASSGEGPYEQYF.

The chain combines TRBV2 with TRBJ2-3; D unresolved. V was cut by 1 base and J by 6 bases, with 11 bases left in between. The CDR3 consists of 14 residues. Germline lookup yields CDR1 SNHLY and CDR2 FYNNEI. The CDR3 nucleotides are TGTGCCAGCAGTGAAGAGTCCCATACTGATACGCAGTATTTT. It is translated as CASSEESHTDTQYF.

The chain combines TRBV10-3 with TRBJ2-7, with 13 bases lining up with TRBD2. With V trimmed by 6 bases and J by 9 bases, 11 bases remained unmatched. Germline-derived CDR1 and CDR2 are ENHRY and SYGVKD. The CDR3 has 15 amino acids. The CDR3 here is CAIRPGLAGANGQYF. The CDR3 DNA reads TGTGCCATCAGACCTGGACTAGCGGGGGCCAACGGGCAGTACTTC.